This T cell receptor beta chain was captured by sequencing in a study of preoperative IRX-2 immunotherapy in early breast cancer. This CDR3 region has 19 residues. Germline V gives CDR1 KGHSH, CDR2 LQKENI. V lost 2 bases and J lost 5; bases outside the gene matches: 17. The treatment here: preoperative locoregional IRX-2 cytokine immunotherapy. This phase Ib study tested locoregional IRX-2 cytokine immunotherapy given before surgery. Some clones are missing from TCRdb's copy, which holds only in-frame ones; the method was immunoSEQ multiplex PCR. The sample carries more than 25,000 clones, 70% to 90% recorded once.

V usage is TRBV18 and J usage is TRBJ2-5; 10 bases map to TRBD2. This TCR was recovered from a human donor with breast cancer. The sample was lymph node tissue, taken after IRX-2 immunotherapy. The chain's CDR3 is CASSPFELASGGPGETQYF. The CDR3 DNA is TGTGCCAGCTCACCATTTGAATTGGCTAGCGGGGGTCCGGGGGAGACCCAGTACTTC.